The 20 T cell receptor beta chains in this list originate from one sample, sequenced in a study of T cells after yellow fever vaccination. Using its own MiXCR run on the 5' RACE reads, TCRdb lists one record per CDR3 protein. This table has 200,000 to 300,000 distinct CDR3 sequences, around 3.5% appearing once. The material was PBMCs, obtained 15 days after the yellow fever booster vaccination. The source is a man younger than 35 who received the YFV17D yellow fever vaccine.

This clonotype was seen many times. The chain carries TRBV20-1 and TRBJ2-5, with a possible D match to TRBD1 (6 bases). The ends were cut back, 1 base at V and 3 bases at J, with 9 bases in the middle. The germline gives CDR1 DFQATT, CDR2 SNEGSKA (reference sequence). The CDR3 consists of 13 residues. CDR3 protein: CSARGDNKETQYF. CDR3 sequence (DNA): TGCAGTGCTAGAGGGGACAACAAAGAGACCCAGTACTTC.

This clonotype came up many times. V and J are TRBV7-2 and TRBJ2-1; TRBD2 matches at 9 bases. The CDR3 has 16 residues. J gave up 4 bases and V 1 base, and 5 bases lay outside the gene matches. Germline V gene data show CDR1 as SGHTA and CDR2 as FQGNSA. The CDR3 DNA is TGTGCCAGCAGCTTAGTAAGGCTAGCGGGGTACAATGAGCAGTTCTTC. Its protein is CASSLVRLAGYNEQFF.

This CDR3 is CATSRGDRGASYEQYF. The CDR3 region has the DNA TGTGCCACCAGCAGAGGGGACAGGGGGGCCTCCTACGAGCAGTACTTC. V usage is TRBV15 and J usage is TRBJ2-7; 11 bases agree with TRBD1. Per germline, CDR1 LNHNV and CDR2 YYDKDF (reference sequence). The CDR3 consists of 16 residues. V was pared by 1 base and J by 0 bases, with 2 bases of the junction left unmatched.

The CDR3 coding sequence is TGTGCCAGCAGTTACGGGGCAGGGTGGACGGCGAACACCGGGGAGCTGTTTTTT. Translated: CASSYGAGWTANTGELFF. The rearrangement joins TRBV6-5 to TRBJ2-2, with a weak D call TRBD1 (5 bases). The germline CDR1 and CDR2 sequences are MNHEY and SVGAGI. The CDR3 is made up of 18 amino acids. V was clipped by 2 bases and J by 0 bases, with 16 bases between them.

This clonotype showed up many times. The chain uses TRBV7-9 and TRBJ1-4, with D possibly being TRBD1 (5 bases). The CDR3 consists of 14 residues. V lost 5 bases and J 0 bases, leaving 7 bases between the germline ends. Germline-derived CDR1 and CDR2 are SEHNR and FQNEAQ (reference sequence). This CDR3 is CASSPGTTNEKLFF. In nucleotides, the CDR3 is TGTGCCAGCAGCCCAGGGACAACTAATGAAAAACTGTTTTTT.

This clonotype was seen ten or more times. The V and J genes are TRBV28 and TRBJ2-7, with 9 nucleotides matching TRBD1. This CDR3 comprises 17 residues. The V gene's germline CDR1 is MDHEN and CDR2 SYDVKM. J gave up 3 bases and V 5 bases, and 14 bases lay outside the gene matches. CDR3 in amino acids: CASSPGQGLSSVYEQYV. The CDR3 DNA reads as TGTGCCAGCAGTCCTGGACAGGGGCTCTCCTCGGTCTACGAGCAGTACGTC.

This clonotype was observed at least ten times. The chain joins TRBV7-2 to TRBJ1-5; D not resolved. The CDR3 totals 13 residues. The V and J ends lost 3 bases and 8 bases respectively, with 11 bases between them. Germline CDR1 is SGHTA and CDR2 is FQGNSA. The CDR3 DNA reads TGTGCCAGCAGCTTTTCGGAGGGTAAGCCCCAGCATTTT. The encoded protein is CASSFSEGKPQHF.

This clonotype was recorded at least ten times. This chain links TRBV2 with TRBJ1-5, with D perhaps TRBD1 (6 bases). Germline CDR1 reads SNHLY; CDR2 reads FYNNEI. With 8 bases removed from V and 2 bases from J, the gap between germline ends came to 16 bases. The CDR3 totals 15 residues. CDR3 sequence: CASGGPGAGNQPQHF. The CDR3 DNA reads TGTGCCAGCGGTGGACCGGGGGCGGGCAATCAGCCCCAGCATTTT.

The table lists this clonotype with many counts. This chain links TRBV5-1 with TRBJ1-5; perhaps TRBD1 as D (5 bases). The CDR3 extends over 16 amino acids. Germline CDR1 reads SGHRS; CDR2 reads YFSETQ. Trimming left V 0 bases short and J 3 bases short, with 13 bases between. The CDR3 here is CASSLGIGGYNQPQHF. CDR3 sequence (DNA): TGCGCCAGCAGCTTGGGTATCGGGGGGTACAATCAGCCCCAGCATTTT.

This clonotype was counted ten times or more. V gene TRBV2 combines with J gene TRBJ2-2, with D possibly matching TRBD1 (6 bases). Deletions cut 5 bases from V and 2 bases from J, with 12 bases between. Germline CDR1 SNHLY, CDR2 FYNNEI. This CDR3 contains 15 residues. The CDR3 region has the DNA TGTGCCAGCAGTCCGGGACACGCTAACACCGGGGAGCTGTTTTTT. Translated: CASSPGHANTGELFF.

This clonotype was counted ten times or more. This chain uses TRBV10-3 with TRBJ1-5, with TRBD1 matching 9 bases. V shed 6 bases and J 4 bases; nucleotides not matched to a gene: 4. There are 14 residues in the CDR3. The V gene's germline CDR1 is ENHRY and CDR2 SYGVKD. The CDR3 reads CAISPGQGNQPQHF. In DNA form, the CDR3 reads TGTGCCATCAGCCCGGGACAGGGAAATCAGCCCCAGCATTTT.

The table lists this clonotype with many counts. V usage is TRBV7-9 and J usage is TRBJ2-3; D uncertain. Germline values: CDR1 SEHNR, CDR2 FQNEAQ (reference sequence). V lost 5 bases to trimming and J lost 2 bases, with 8 bases between them. The CDR3 has 13 amino acids. The CDR3 protein is CASSLVDTDTQYF. DNA for the CDR3: TGTGCCAGCAGCCTAGTAGACACAGATACGCAGTATTTT.

Many counts were recorded for this clonotype. V and J are TRBV12-3 or TRBV12-4 and TRBJ2-7; 7 bases agree with TRBD1. The V segment lost 0 bases and the J segment 4 bases; nucleotides outside the gene matches: 6. The CDR3 loop spans 15 amino acids. This chain's CDR3 is CASSLASRDSYEQYF. The CDR3 region has the DNA TGTGCCAGCAGTTTAGCGTCTCGGGACAGTTACGAGCAGTACTTC.

The genes are TRBV9 and TRBJ2-1; 8 nucleotides line up with TRBD2. The CDR3 spans 18 residues. Germline loops: CDR1 SGDLS, CDR2 YYNGEE. With V trimmed by 1 base and J by 7 bases, 16 bases remained unmatched. The CDR3 reads CASSVITGGPGDPNEQFF. The CDR3 DNA reads as TGTGCCAGCAGCGTAATAACGGGGGGGCCCGGTGATCCAAATGAGCAGTTCTTC. The full variable domain, in which reference TRBV9 and TRBJ2-1 provide the parts outside the CDR3, is DSGVTQTPKHLITATGQRVTLRCSPRSGDLSVYWYQQSLDQGLQFLIQYYNGEERAKGNILERFSAQQFPDLHSELNLSSLELGDSALYFCASSVITGGPGDPNEQFFGPGTRLTVL.

There are many counts of this clonotype. The V call is TRBV5-1, the J call TRBJ1-1, with 7 nucleotides matching TRBD1. J lost 3 bases, V lost 4 bases, and 9 bases had no gene match. This CDR3 comprises 15 residues. Germline values: CDR1 SGHRS, CDR2 YFSETQ. Here the CDR3 reads CASSLGQVPDTEAFF. The DNA of the CDR3 is TGCGCCAGCAGCCTCGGACAGGTCCCAGACACTGAAGCTTTCTTT.

This clonotype was observed a handful of times. This chain uses TRBV7-9 with TRBJ1-2; D unclear. The CDR3 loop spans 12 amino acids. The germline V gene encodes CDR1 SEHNR and CDR2 FQNEAQ (reference sequence). Trimming stripped 0 bases from V and 5 bases from J, with 4 bases between. CDR3 sequence (DNA): TGTGCCAGCAGCTTAGCGGCTTATGGCTACACCTTC. This codes for CASSLAAYGYTF.

The chain has TRBV7-6 and TRBJ2-7, with D maybe TRBD2 (5 bases). Germline V CDR1 and CDR2: SGHVS, FNYEAQ. CDR3 length: 13 residues. V gave up 5 bases and J gave up 7 bases, with 15 bases separating them. CDR3 in amino acids: CASSPGILWEQYF. In DNA, the CDR3 is TGTGCCAGCAGCCCGGGGATACTTTGGGAGCAGTACTTC.

This clonotype was counted ten times or more. The V and J genes are TRBV7-2 and TRBJ2-3; weak D call: TRBD1 (5 bases). The CDR3 is 14 amino acids. With 1 base removed from V and 4 bases from J, the gap between germline ends came to 9 bases. Germline-derived CDR1 and CDR2 are SGHTA and FQGNSA. CDR3 amino acids: CASSLVGAADTQYF. CDR3 nucleotides: TGTGCCAGCAGCTTAGTTGGGGCGGCAGATACGCAGTATTTT.

This clonotype was observed at least ten times. The gene calls are TRBV4-2 and TRBJ2-2, with a tentative D call TRBD1 (6 bases). Germline V CDR1 and CDR2: LGHNA, YNFKEQ. V was pared by 4 bases and J by 5 bases, with 11 bases between. The CDR3 is 14 residues long. The CDR3: CASSRGQGTGELFF. In nucleotides, the CDR3 is TGTGCCAGCAGCCGGGGGCAGGGAACCGGGGAGCTGTTTTTT.

This clonotype was recorded many times. The genes are TRBV4-3 and TRBJ2-1, with 11 bases lining up with TRBD2. Germline CDR1 is LGHNA and CDR2 is YSLEER. CDR3 length: 15 amino acids. J lost 5 bases, V lost 4 bases, and 4 bases had no gene match. CDR3 protein: CASSRLAGGNNEQFF. For the CDR3, the DNA is TGCGCCAGCAGCCGGCTAGCGGGGGGTAACAATGAGCAGTTCTTC.